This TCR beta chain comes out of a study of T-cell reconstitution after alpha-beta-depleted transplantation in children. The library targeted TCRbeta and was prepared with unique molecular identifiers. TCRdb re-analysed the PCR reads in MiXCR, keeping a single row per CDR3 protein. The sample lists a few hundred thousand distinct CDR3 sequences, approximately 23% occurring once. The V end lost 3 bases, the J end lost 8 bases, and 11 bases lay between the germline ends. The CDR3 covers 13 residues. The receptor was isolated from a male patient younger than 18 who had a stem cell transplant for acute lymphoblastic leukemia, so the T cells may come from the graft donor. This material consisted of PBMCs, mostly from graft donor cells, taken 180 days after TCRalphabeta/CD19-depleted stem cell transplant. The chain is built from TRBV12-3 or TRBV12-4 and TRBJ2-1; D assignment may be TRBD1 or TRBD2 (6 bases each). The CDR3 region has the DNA TGTGCCAGCAGTTTTCTTAGGGGGGATGAGCAGTTCTTC. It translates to CASSFLRGDEQFF.